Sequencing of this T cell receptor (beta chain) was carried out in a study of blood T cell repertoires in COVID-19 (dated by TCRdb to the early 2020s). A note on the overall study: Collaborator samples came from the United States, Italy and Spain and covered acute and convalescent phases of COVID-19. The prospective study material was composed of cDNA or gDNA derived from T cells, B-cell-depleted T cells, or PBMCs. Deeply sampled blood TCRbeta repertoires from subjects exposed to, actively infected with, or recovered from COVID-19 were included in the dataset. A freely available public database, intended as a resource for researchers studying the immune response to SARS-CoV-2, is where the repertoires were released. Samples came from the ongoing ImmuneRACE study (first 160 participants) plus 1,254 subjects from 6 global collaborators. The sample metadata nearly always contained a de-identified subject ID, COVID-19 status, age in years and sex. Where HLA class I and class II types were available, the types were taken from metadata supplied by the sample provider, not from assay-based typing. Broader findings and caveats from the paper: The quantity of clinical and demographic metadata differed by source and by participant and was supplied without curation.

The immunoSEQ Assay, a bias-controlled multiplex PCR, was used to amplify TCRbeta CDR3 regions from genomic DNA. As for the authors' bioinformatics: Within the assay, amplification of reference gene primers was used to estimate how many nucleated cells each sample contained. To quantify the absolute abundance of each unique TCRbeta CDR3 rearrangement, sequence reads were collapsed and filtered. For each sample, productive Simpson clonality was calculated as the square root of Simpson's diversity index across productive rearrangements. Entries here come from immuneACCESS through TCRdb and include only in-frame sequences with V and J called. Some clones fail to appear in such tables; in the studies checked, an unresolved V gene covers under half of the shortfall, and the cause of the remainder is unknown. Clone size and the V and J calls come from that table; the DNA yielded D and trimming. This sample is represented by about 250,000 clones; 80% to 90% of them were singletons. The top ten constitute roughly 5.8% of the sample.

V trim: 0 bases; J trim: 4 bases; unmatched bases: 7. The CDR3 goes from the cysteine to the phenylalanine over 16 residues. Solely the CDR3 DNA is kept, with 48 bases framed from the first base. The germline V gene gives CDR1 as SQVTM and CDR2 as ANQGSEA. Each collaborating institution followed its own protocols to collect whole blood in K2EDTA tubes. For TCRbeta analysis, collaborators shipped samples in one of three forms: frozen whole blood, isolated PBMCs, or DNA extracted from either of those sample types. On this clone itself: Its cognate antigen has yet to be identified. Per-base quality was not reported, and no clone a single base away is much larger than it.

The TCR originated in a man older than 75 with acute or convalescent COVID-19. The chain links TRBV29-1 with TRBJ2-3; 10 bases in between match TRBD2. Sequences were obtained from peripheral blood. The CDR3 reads CSVEDRVLAGADTQYF. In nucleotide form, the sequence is TGCAGCGTTGAAGATCGGGTTCTAGCGGGGGCAGATACGCAGTATTTT.